This T cell receptor (beta chain) was identified during a study of control samples from healthy donors and cancer patients. On this clone: The same CDR3 can be traced to other DNA sequences in this sample.

Assay used: immunoSEQ multiplex PCR; TCRdb lists only in-frame clones, some missing. The sample carries 130,000 or so clones, roughly 86% recorded once. The specimen was PBMCs. This receptor was taken from a man in his fifties with head and neck cancer.

The CDR3 region has the DNA TGTGCCAGTAGTATCCAGGACCAAGAGACCCAGTACTTC. The encoded protein is CASSIQDQETQYF. The rearrangement uses TRBV19 and TRBJ2-5, with D unclear. V gave up 3 bases and J gave up 0 bases, with 5 bases separating them. Germline V CDR1 and CDR2: LNHDA, SQIVND (reference sequence). This CDR3 has 13 amino acids.